The source of this T cell receptor (beta chain) is a study of blood T cell repertoires in COVID-19. Trimming took off 0 bases at V and 6 bases at J, with 9 bases between the two ends. Germline V gene sequence: CDR1 LGHDT, CDR2 YNNKEL (reference sequence). The CDR3 is made up of 14 amino acids. Original analysis: How many nucleated cells were present was estimated from reference gene primer amplification. Profiling relied on immunoSEQ multiplex PCR, and the TCRdb table lists in-frame clones only, not all of them. From that table come the V and J calls and clone size; the DNA was used to work out D and trimming. Of some 290,000 clones in the sample, about 88% were seen once.

The source is a man aged 18 to 29 with active or convalescent COVID-19. The chain uses TRBV3-1 (or the pseudogene TRBV3-2) and TRBJ2-4; TRBD1 might be the D (6 bases). Sequencing was carried out using peripheral blood. CDR3 sequence reads: CASSQERGSNIQYF. The CDR3 DNA reads TGTGCCAGCAGCCAAGAGAGGGGGTCAAACATTCAGTACTTC.